Listed below are T cell receptor beta chains from one sample, sequenced in a study of Ad26.COV2.S vaccination and SARS-CoV-2 variants. The repertoire was sequenced with immunoSEQ multiplex PCR; TCRdb's copy has only in-frame clones and lacks some. The sample consists of 300,000 to 350,000 clones, roughly nine tenths of them appearing once. The source material was peripheral blood, sampled in a trial of Ad26.COV2.S vaccine versus placebo. The origin of the receptors is a person between 18 and 59 years old who received the Ad26.COV2.S COVID-19 vaccine or a placebo. The conserved cysteine and the conserved F or W are not part of the CDR3 here. Fields, in order: CDR3 length, J gene, V gene, CDR3 protein.

13,TRBJ1-6,TRBV25-1,ASSESGSPNSPLH
16,TRBJ1-1,TRBV19,ASSIGATGGTHNTEAF
12,TRBJ1-2,TRBV4-3,ASSQDEGRRGYT
11,TRBJ1-2,TRBV20-1,SASEGQANGYT
16,TRBJ2-2,TRBV7-6,ASSLRSGGGADTGELF
14,TRBJ1-1,TRBV7-6,ASSTDGKTADTEAF
12,TRBJ2-5,TRBV7-2,ASSLFDSQETQY
13,TRBJ1-2,TRBV4-1,ASSQVADGRFGYT
11,TRBJ1-1,TRBV4-1,ASSHGLNTEAF
9,TRBJ1-2,TRBV5-1,ASGLKDGYT
14,TRBJ1-1,TRBV7-9,ASSLSTTGLDTEAF
12,TRBJ1-1,TRBV28,ASSSQGFDTEAF
13,TRBJ1-1,TRBV6-2/TRBV6-3,ASSAYNPEDTEAF
13,TRBJ1-2,TRBV4-1,ASSQPAQGIYGYT
11,TRBJ2-5,TRBV19,ASSGPFQETQY
11,TRBJ1-1,TRBV10-3,AISSLGGAEAF
13,TRBJ1-3,TRBV5-4,ASSLAAGAENTIY
13,TRBJ1-5,TRBV19,ASSRGRVNNQPQH
11,TRBJ1-5,TRBV5-1,ASSSDGGQPQH
9,TRBJ1-1,TRBV29-1,SVPYNTEAF
13,TRBJ2-4,TRBV5-6,ASSSLTNAKNIQY
12,TRBJ1-1,TRBV5-6,ASSLNRLNTEAF
14,TRBJ2-1,TRBV5-5,ASSPGQGANYNEQF
14,TRBJ1-4,TRBV4-2,ASSHHAEFTNEKLF
13,TRBJ1-6,TRBV7-2,ASSPGHRRNSPLH
12,TRBJ2-3,TRBV7-6,ASSLRNPTDTQY
14,TRBJ2-5,TRBV6-2/TRBV6-3,ASSPRLWQSKETQY
18,TRBJ2-7,TRBV4-1,ASSLQSYPQGAGDSYEQY
10,TRBJ2-1,TRBV10-1,ASRGVNNEQF
13,TRBJ2-3,TRBV18,ASSPPGQGTDTQY
13,TRBJ2-1,TRBV19,ASSRPGFSYNEQF
12,TRBJ2-7,TRBV4-3,ASSQAPGSYEQY
13,TRBJ2-7,TRBV6-2/TRBV6-3,ASSYQGLGPYEQY
11,TRBJ2-5,TRBV29-1,SVAGLAGLTQY
12,TRBJ1-1,TRBV21-1,ASSKVAQNTEAF
11,TRBJ1-4,TRBV27,ASSLWPNEKLF
14,TRBJ2-3,TRBV18,ASSPRMTSSTDTQY
10,TRBJ2-1,TRBV7-3,ASSLSGNEQF
14,TRBJ1-2,TRBV11-2,ASRRIGQGLNYGYT
12,TRBJ1-2,TRBV5-1,ASREGLANYGYT
13,TRBJ2-3,TRBV4-1,ASRQGLAGTDTQY
14,TRBJ1-6,TRBV18,ASSPSQGPGNSPLH
14,TRBJ2-3,TRBV7-9,ASSFIAGGSTDTQY
13,TRBJ1-6,TRBV5-1,ASSVTGTGDSPLH
12,TRBJ2-1,TRBV19,ASSMRDEYNEQF
19,TRBJ1-4,TRBV10-1,ASSESSSRSAPLFSNEKLF
13,TRBJ1-2,TRBV7-9,ASSKGSLGYSGYT
14,TRBJ1-2,TRBV2,ASSLPGTGGVYGYT
12,TRBJ2-2,TRBV7-9,ASSLQGVTGELF
12,TRBJ2-1,TRBV6-2/TRBV6-3,ASSYVGGGNEQF
11,TRBJ1-2,TRBV24-1,ATSDSVYGGYT
14,TRBJ2-5,TRBV4-1,ASSQAGGLAGETQY
11,TRBJ1-4,TRBV4-1,ASSQVGNEKLF
9,TRBJ2-1,TRBV20-1,SASGDNEQF
15,TRBJ2-3,TRBV7-9,ASSSTLESGSTDTQY
12,TRBJ1-4,TRBV5-1,ASSLQATNEKLF
14,TRBJ1-1,TRBV18,ASSPSTGGANTEAF
14,TRBJ2-5,TRBV6-2/TRBV6-3,ASSSLDLRDGETQY
14,TRBJ2-7,TRBV18,ASSPGKGVLGGEQY